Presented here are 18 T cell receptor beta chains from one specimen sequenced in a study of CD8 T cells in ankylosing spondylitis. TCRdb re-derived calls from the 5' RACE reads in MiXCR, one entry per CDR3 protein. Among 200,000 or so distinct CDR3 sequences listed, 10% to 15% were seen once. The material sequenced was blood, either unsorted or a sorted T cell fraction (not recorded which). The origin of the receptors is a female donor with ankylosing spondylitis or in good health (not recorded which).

The CDR3 sequence: CASSQELWTSGRIGELFF. The CDR3 DNA follows: TGCGCCAGCAGCCAAGAGCTTTGGACTAGCGGGAGAATCGGGGAGCTGTTTTTT. This chain joins TRBV4-3 and TRBJ2-2, with TRBD2 identical over 13 bases. The CDR3 length is 18 residues. Germline V gives CDR1 LGHNA, CDR2 YSLEER. V shed 0 bases, J shed 7 bases, and the junction held 8 bases outside the gene matches.

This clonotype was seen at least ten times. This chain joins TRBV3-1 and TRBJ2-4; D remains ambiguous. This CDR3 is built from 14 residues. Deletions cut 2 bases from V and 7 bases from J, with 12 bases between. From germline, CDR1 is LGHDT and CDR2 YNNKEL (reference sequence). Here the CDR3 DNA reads TGTGCCAGCAGCCAAATGACAAGTAAGAACATTCAGTACTTC. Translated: CASSQMTSKNIQYF.

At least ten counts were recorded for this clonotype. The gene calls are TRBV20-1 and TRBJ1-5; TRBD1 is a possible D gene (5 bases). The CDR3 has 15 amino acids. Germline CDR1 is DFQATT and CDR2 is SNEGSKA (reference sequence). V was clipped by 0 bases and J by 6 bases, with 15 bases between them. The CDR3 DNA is TGCAGTGCTAGAGATTGGAAAAGGGGTAGTCAGCCCCAGCATTTT. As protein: CSARDWKRGSQPQHF.

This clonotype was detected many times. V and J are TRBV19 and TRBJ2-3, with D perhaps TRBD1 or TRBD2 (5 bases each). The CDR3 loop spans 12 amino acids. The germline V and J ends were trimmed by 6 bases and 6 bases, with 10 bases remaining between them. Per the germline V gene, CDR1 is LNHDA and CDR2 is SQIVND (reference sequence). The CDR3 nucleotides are TGTGCCAGTAGCCAAGAGGGGGATACGCAGTATTTT. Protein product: CASSQEGDTQYF.

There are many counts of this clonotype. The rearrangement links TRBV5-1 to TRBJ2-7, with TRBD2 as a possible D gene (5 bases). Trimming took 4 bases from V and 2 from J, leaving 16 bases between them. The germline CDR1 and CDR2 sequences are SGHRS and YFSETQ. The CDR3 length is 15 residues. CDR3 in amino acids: CASSRSGSLAYEQYF. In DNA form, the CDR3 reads TGCGCCAGCAGCCGGAGCGGCTCCTTGGCCTACGAGCAGTACTTC.

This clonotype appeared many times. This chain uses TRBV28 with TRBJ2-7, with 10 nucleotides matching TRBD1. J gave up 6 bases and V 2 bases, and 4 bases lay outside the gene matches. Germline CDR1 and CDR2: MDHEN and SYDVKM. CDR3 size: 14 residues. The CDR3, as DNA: TGTGCCAGCAGTTTACCTGGGACAGGGGTCGAGCAGTACTTC. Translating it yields CASSLPGTGVEQYF.

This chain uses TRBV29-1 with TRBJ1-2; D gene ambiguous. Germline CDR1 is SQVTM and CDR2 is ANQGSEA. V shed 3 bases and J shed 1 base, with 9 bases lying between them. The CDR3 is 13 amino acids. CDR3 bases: TGCAGCGTTGAGATACAGCTTAACTATGGCTACACCTTC. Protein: CSVEIQLNYGYTF.

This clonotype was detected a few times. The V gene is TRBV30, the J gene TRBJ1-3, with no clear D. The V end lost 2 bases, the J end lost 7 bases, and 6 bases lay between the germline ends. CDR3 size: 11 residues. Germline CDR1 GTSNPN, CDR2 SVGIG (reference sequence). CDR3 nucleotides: TGTGCCTGGAGTCCCTCCAACACCATATATTTT. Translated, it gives CAWSPSNTIYF.

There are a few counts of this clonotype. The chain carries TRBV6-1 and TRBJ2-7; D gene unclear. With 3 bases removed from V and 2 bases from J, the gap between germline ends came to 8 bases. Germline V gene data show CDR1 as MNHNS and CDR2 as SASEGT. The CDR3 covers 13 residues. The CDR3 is CASSEAQPYEQYF. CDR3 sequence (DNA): TGTGCCAGCAGTGAGGCCCAGCCCTACGAGCAGTACTTC.

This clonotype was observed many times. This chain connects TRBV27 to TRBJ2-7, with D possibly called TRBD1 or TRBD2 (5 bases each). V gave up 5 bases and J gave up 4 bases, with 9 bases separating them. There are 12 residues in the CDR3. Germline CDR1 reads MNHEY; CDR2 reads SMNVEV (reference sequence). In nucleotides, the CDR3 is TGTGCCAGCAGTCCGGGGACGTACGAGCAGTACTTC. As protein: CASSPGTYEQYF.

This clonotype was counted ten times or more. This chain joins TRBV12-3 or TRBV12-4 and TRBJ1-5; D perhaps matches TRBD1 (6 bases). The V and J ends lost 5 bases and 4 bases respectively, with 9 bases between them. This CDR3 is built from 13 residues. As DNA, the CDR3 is TGTGCCAGCAGTCGGACAGTGAATCAGCCCCAGCATTTT. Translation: CASSRTVNQPQHF.

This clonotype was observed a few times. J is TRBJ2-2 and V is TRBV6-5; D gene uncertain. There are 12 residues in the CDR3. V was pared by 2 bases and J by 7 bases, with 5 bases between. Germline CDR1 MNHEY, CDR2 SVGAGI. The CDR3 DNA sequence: TGTGCCAGCAGTTACGTGGGCGGGGAGCTGTTTTTT. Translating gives CASSYVGGELFF.

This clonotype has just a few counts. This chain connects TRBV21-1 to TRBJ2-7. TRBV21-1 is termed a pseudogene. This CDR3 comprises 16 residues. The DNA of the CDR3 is TGTGCCAGCAGCCCCAAGGTGCAGGAACTTTCCTACGAGCAGTACTTC. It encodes CASSPKVQELSYEQYF.

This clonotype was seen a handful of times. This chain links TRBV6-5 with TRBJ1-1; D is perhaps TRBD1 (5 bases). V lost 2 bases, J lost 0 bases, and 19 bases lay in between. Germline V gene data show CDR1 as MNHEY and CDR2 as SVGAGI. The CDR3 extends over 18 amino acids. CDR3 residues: CASSYSAPGAEMNTEAFF. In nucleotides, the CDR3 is TGTGCCAGCAGTTACAGCGCACCCGGGGCGGAAATGAACACTGAAGCTTTCTTT.

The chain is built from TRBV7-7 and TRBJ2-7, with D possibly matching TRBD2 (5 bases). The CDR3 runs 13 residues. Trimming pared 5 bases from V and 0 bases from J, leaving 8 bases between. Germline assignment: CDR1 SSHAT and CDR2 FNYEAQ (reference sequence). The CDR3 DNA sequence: TGTGCCAGCAGCCGGGATCTCTCCTACGAGCAGTACTTC. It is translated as CASSRDLSYEQYF.

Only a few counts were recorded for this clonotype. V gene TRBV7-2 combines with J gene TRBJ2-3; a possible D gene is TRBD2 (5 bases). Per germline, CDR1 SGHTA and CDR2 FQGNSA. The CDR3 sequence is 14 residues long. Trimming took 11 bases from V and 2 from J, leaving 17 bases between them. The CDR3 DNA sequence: TGTGCCCATTCCAGGTCGGGATTCACAGATACGCAGTATTTT. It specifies CAHSRSGFTDTQYF.

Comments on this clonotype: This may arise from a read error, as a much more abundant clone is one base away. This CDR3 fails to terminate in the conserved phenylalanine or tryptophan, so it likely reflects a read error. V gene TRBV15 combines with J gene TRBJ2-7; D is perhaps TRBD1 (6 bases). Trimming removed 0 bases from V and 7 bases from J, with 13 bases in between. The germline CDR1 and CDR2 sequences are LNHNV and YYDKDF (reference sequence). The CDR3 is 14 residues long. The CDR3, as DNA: TGTGCCACCAGCAGAGACCCCAACAGGGAAGAGCAGTACTAC. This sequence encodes CATSRDPNREEQYY.

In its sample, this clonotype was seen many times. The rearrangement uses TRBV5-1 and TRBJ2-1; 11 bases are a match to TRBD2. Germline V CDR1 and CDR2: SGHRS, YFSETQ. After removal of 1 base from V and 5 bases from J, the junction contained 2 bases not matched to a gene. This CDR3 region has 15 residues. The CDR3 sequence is CASSLTSGSHNEQFF. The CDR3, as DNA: TGCGCCAGCAGCTTGACTAGCGGGAGTCACAATGAGCAGTTCTTC.